The source of this T cell receptor beta chain is a study of cytomegalovirus exposure and HLA in healthy donors. Whole-study results and caveats: One cluster of highly shared sequence variants probably arose as a sequencing artifact.

The primer mix had 60 Vbeta and 13 Jbeta primers. Profiled with immunoSEQ multiplex PCR; TCRdb holds only in-frame clones, not every one. Among about 210,000 clones listed, approximately 80% were seen once. Regarding this clone: Its target is unknown.

The CDR3 is made up of 14 amino acids. V was pared by 4 bases and J by 4 bases, with 2 bases of the junction left unmatched. Germline loops: CDR1 SEHNR, CDR2 FQNEAQ (reference sequence). The chain employs TRBV7-9 and TRBJ2-1; 9 nucleotides match TRBD1. Sequencing was performed on PBMCs. The sequence was obtained from a man in his forties in good health and CMV-seropositive. CDR3 coding DNA: TGTGCCAGCAGCTCAGGGACAGGGTACAATGAGCAGTTCTTC. This sequence encodes CASSSGTGYNEQFF.